Listed here are 32 T cell receptor beta chains from one sample, sequenced in a study of T cells in Graves' hyperthyroidism and ophthalmopathy. Amplified TCR beta CDR3 regions derived from RNA transcripts. HTBI primers were used for first-round RT-PCR of the TCR CDR3. TCRdb independently ran MiXCR on the multiplex PCR reads; one entry per CDR3 protein. This sample carries some 720,000 distinct CDR3 sequences, roughly 15% of them seen once, and the ten largest clones take under 8.5%. Sequencing was carried out using blood. The receptor set was obtained from a man aged 18 to 29 with Graves' hyperthyroidism.

Comments on this clonotype: A much larger clone differs by one base, so this may be a read error. The chain carries TRBV30 and TRBJ2-7; the D gene is possibly TRBD1 (8 bases). The CDR3 is 15 residues long. Looked up from germline, CDR1 is GTSNPN and CDR2 is SVGIG (reference sequence). DNA for the CDR3: TGTGCCTGGAGTCAAAGCGGGACAGGATCCTACGTGCAGTACTTC. This translates into CAWSQSGTGSYVQYF. The entire variable domain, with the rest obtained from reference TRBV30 and TRBJ2-7, is as follows: SQTIHQWPATLVQPVGSPLSLECTVEGTSNPNLYWYRQAAGRGLQLLFYSVGIGQISSEVPQNLSASRPQDRQFILSSKKLLLSDSGFYLCAWSQSGTGSYVQYFGPGTRLTVT.

This clonotype was counted a few times. The rearrangement joins TRBV2 to TRBJ1-5; D not certain. The length of the CDR3 is 15 residues. Germline-derived CDR1 and CDR2 are SNHLY and FYNNEI. Trimming shortened V by 4 bases and J by 0 bases, and 10 bases separated the two germline ends. Written as DNA, the CDR3 is TGTGCCAGCAGTGCCTTTGGGGTTAGCAATCAGCCCCAGCATTTT. Protein: CASSAFGVSNQPQHF.

Only a few counts were recorded for this clonotype. The genes are TRBV5-1 and TRBJ1-4, with a possible D match to TRBD1 (5 bases). Trimming removed 3 bases from V and 0 bases from J, with 12 bases in between. Looked up from germline, CDR1 is SGHRS and CDR2 is YFSETQ. This CDR3 has 16 amino acids. The CDR3 DNA is TGCGCCAGCAGCTCGGGACGCGAGACAACTAATGAAAAACTGTTTTTT. This translates into CASSSGRETTNEKLFF.

V usage is TRBV7-9 and J usage is TRBJ1-4; no firm D call. The length of the CDR3 is 15 residues. Germline V lookup: CDR1 SEHNR, CDR2 FQNEAQ (reference sequence). V was shortened by 1 base and J by 8 bases, with 14 bases between the two germline ends. The CDR3 nucleotides are TGTGCCAGCAGCTTAGGAGCGAATCGGCCGGAAAAACTGTTTTTT. Encoded protein: CASSLGANRPEKLFF.

The rearrangement links TRBV24-1 to TRBJ2-3; tentatively, D is TRBD1 (6 bases). This CDR3 is 14 amino acids long. Trimming left V 2 bases short and J 7 bases short, with 12 bases between. CDR1 KGHDR and CDR2 SFDVKD come from the germline V gene. The CDR3 region has the DNA TGTGCCACCAGTGATTCTAACAGGGCTCATACGCAGTATTTT. It specifies CATSDSNRAHTQYF.

This clonotype was seen more than once but under ten times. The chain uses TRBV29-1 and TRBJ2-7, with 7 bases matching TRBD2. The junction had 2 bases not matched to a gene; V was cut back by 3 bases and J by 3 bases. This CDR3 contains 12 residues. CDR1 SQVTM and CDR2 ANQGSEA come from the germline V gene. CDR3 nucleotide sequence: TGCAGCGTTGAGGCGGGAGTCTACGAGCAGTACTTC. Amino acids: CSVEAGVYEQYF.

V usage is TRBV10-3 and J usage is TRBJ1-4, with 9 bases that match TRBD1. The J segment lost 0 bases and the V segment lost 10 bases, leaving 6 bases of the junction unmatched. The CDR3 runs 15 residues. The germline CDR1 and CDR2 sequences are ENHRY and SYGVKD. The CDR3 here is CASRDREATNEKLFF. The CDR3 DNA sequence: TGTGCCAGCAGGGACAGGGAGGCAACTAATGAAAAACTGTTTTTT.

This clonotype was counted at least ten times. The chain is built from TRBV12-3 or TRBV12-4 and TRBJ2-7; TRBD2 might be the D (6 bases). This CDR3 comprises 13 residues. With 5 bases removed from V and 7 bases from J, the gap between germline ends came to 15 bases. In DNA form, the CDR3 reads TGTGCCAGCAGTCCGGGAGCTATGTTAGAGCAGTACTTC. Amino acids: CASSPGAMLEQYF.

The chain is built from TRBV5-1 and TRBJ2-3; 9 nucleotides agree with TRBD2. CDR3 length: 16 residues. The V gene's germline CDR1 is SGHRS and CDR2 YFSETQ. V lost 4 bases and J lost 3; bases outside the gene matches: 9. CDR3 residues: CASSPVGLASTDTQYF. The CDR3 coding sequence is TGCGCCAGCAGCCCGGTTGGACTAGCGTCTACAGATACGCAGTATTTT.

The chain uses TRBV18 and TRBJ2-1, with 9 bases that match TRBD1. The junction had 9 bases not matched to a gene; V was cut back by 8 bases and J by 4 bases. Germline values: CDR1 KGHSH, CDR2 LQKENI. The CDR3 runs to 15 residues. The CDR3 region has the DNA TGTGCCAGCCGTCCACAGGGGGCAGGGTACAATGAGCAGTTCTTC. This gives the protein CASRPQGAGYNEQFF.

The chain is built from TRBV5-1 and TRBJ1-2, with 9 bases that match TRBD1. The CDR3 has 16 amino acids. The ends lost 4 bases at V and 4 bases at J; junction bases unmatched: 11. Germline values: CDR1 SGHRS, CDR2 YFSETQ. The DNA of the CDR3 is TGCGCCAGCAGCATCCTCGGACAGGGGACATCCTATGGCTACACCTTC. Translating it yields CASSILGQGTSYGYTF.

Turning to this clonotype: A much bigger clone sits one base away, suggesting this may be a read error. This likely comes from a read error, as the CDR3 has no conserved phenylalanine or tryptophan at its end. The rearrangement links TRBV11-3 to TRBJ1-1; possible D gene TRBD1, 5 bases. This CDR3 is built from 14 residues. Germline values: CDR1 SGHNT, CDR2 YENEEA. Trimming pared 3 bases from V and 3 bases from J, leaving 11 bases between. This CDR3 is CASSFSGSDTEAFS. CDR3 bases: TGTGCCAGCAGCTTCTCAGGGTCGGACACTGAAGCTTTCTCT.

This clonotype has at least ten counts. The genes are TRBV18 and TRBJ1-5, with D tentatively TRBD1 (5 bases). Germline CDR1 KGHSH, CDR2 LQKENI. The CDR3 is made up of 15 amino acids. With 0 bases removed from V and 7 bases from J, the gap between germline ends came to 13 bases. As DNA, the CDR3 is TGTGCCAGCTCACCACCGGAGGGGTCGAGCCAGCCCCAGCATTTT. This translates into CASSPPEGSSQPQHF.

This clonotype was detected many times. The V and J genes are TRBV28 and TRBJ2-5; D remains ambiguous. The germline V gene has CDR1 MDHEN and CDR2 SYDVKM. This CDR3 has 14 residues. V was pared by 8 bases and J by 0 bases, with 13 bases between. The CDR3 DNA sequence: TGTGCCAGCGCCCACGTGGAGTACCAAGAGACCCAGTACTTC. This gives the protein CASAHVEYQETQYF.

This clonotype came up a few times. The chain couples TRBV29-1 to TRBJ2-1; 11 bases match TRBD2. The CDR3 covers 14 residues. V was clipped by 7 bases and J by 9 bases; unmatched bases: 11. The germline V gene has CDR1 SQVTM and CDR2 ANQGSEA. The CDR3 loop is CSAAYSGRAGEQFF. The CDR3 region has the DNA TGCAGCGCAGCCTATAGCGGGAGGGCCGGTGAGCAGTTCTTC.

The V gene is TRBV28, the J gene TRBJ2-7; D may be TRBD2 (5 bases). CDR3 length equals 13 residues. Germline CDR1 is MDHEN and CDR2 is SYDVKM. Trimming stripped 6 bases from V and 2 bases from J, with 11 bases between. The CDR3 spells CASRISEPYEQYF. Written as DNA, the CDR3 is TGTGCCAGCAGGATTAGCGAGCCCTACGAGCAGTACTTC.

As for this clonotype: A much larger clone lies one base from this, so it may be a read error. Given the absence of the conserved phenylalanine or tryptophan at the CDR3 end, a read error is likely. V and J are TRBV7-2 and TRBJ2-5; D might be TRBD1 (7 bases). This CDR3 is built from 14 residues. The germline V gene has CDR1 SGHTA and CDR2 FQGNSA. Trimming left V 7 bases short and J 1 base short, with 13 bases between. This chain's CDR3 is CASTPGGLQETQYL. The DNA of the CDR3 is TGTGCCAGCACCCCAGGGGGACTCCAAGAGACCCAGTACCTC.

This chain uses TRBV20-1 with TRBJ2-4; the D is unclear. The CDR3 has 14 residues. Germline CDR1 and CDR2: DFQATT and SNEGSKA (reference sequence). Trimming left V 6 bases short and J 1 base short, with 13 bases between. The CDR3 here is CSAWGAAAKNIQYF. The CDR3 DNA is TGCAGTGCCTGGGGTGCAGCGGCCAAAAACATTCAGTACTTC.

The CDR3 nucleotides are TGTGCCAGCAGCTTCGGCAGGGCCGATCCCCAGCATTTT. Residues: CASSFGRADPQHF. The chain has TRBV5-5 and TRBJ1-5; D possibly corresponds to TRBD1 (5 bases). Germline values: CDR1 SGHKS, CDR2 YYEKEE (reference sequence). The V end lost 2 bases, the J end lost 10 bases, and 13 bases lay between the germline ends. There are 13 residues in the CDR3.

The table lists this clonotype with a few counts. V and J are TRBV7-2 and TRBJ1-6; D may be TRBD1 (6 bases). With 5 bases removed from V and 8 bases from J, the gap between germline ends came to 13 bases. CDR1 is SGHTA and CDR2 is FQGNSA in the germline V gene. The CDR3 totals 14 residues. As DNA, the CDR3 is TGTGCCAGCAGCCGCGGGGGCGCGTATTCACCCCTCCACTTT. Its translation: CASSRGGAYSPLHF.

CDR3 sequence reads: CASSPSEARETQYF. The CDR3, as DNA: TGTGCCAGCAGTCCCTCCGAGGCCCGAGAGACCCAGTACTTC. The chain joins TRBV28 to TRBJ2-5; D is unresolved. Germline V gene lookup returns CDR1 MDHEN and CDR2 SYDVKM. The CDR3 loop spans 14 amino acids. V lost 5 bases and J lost 4, with 14 bases in between.

In its sample, this clonotype was seen many times. The chain couples TRBV7-8 to TRBJ1-1; D is uncertain. Trimming stripped 1 base from V and 3 bases from J, with 6 bases between. The CDR3 sequence is 13 residues long. The germline CDR1 and CDR2 sequences are SGHVS and FQNEAQ. CDR3 in amino acids: CASSLDRYTEAFF. The DNA for the CDR3 is TGTGCCAGCAGCTTAGACCGTTACACTGAAGCTTTCTTT.

This clonotype was observed at least ten times. The chain has TRBV27 and TRBJ2-5; TRBD1 might be the D (5 bases). V dropped 1 base and J dropped 5 bases, with 11 bases sitting between them. This CDR3 has 14 amino acids. CDR1 is MNHEY, CDR2 SMNVEV, per germline (reference sequence). The CDR3 loop is CASSLYKGRETQYF. The CDR3 DNA sequence: TGTGCCAGCAGTTTATATAAGGGGCGGGAGACCCAGTACTTC.

V and J are TRBV15 and TRBJ2-1; 7 positions match TRBD2. This CDR3 has 14 amino acids. V shed 0 bases and J 4 bases; nucleotides not matched to a gene: 0. CDR1 LNHNV and CDR2 YYDKDF come from the germline V gene (reference sequence). The CDR3 bases are TGTGCCACCAGCAGAGAGGGGGGGTACAATGAGCAGTTCTTC. As protein: CATSREGGYNEQFF.

Points on this clonotype: One end of the junction fails to match germline, which may point to a read error. This chain joins TRBV29-1 and TRBJ1-1; D remains unclear. The germline gives CDR1 SQVTM, CDR2 ANQGSEA. The CDR3 sequence is 10 residues long. The CDR3 loop reads CSALNAEAFF. The CDR3 nucleotides read TGCAGCGCCCTGAACGCTGAAGCTTTCTTT.

This clonotype was observed at least ten times. The gene calls are TRBV6-1 and TRBJ2-7; possibly TRBD1 for D (5 bases). V was cut by 0 bases and J by 4 bases, with 10 bases left in between. Germline CDR1 is MNHNS and CDR2 is SASEGT. This CDR3 spans 14 amino acids. The DNA for the CDR3 is TGTGCCAGCAGTGAAGCGGAGACAGAATACGAGCAGTACTTC. This encodes CASSEAETEYEQYF.

This clonotype occurred many times. This rearrangement joins TRBV5-5 to TRBJ1-1, with 7 nucleotides matching TRBD1. The CDR3 has 15 amino acids. The trim removed 4 bases at V and 5 bases at J, leaving 11 bases unmatched. The germline gives CDR1 SGHKS, CDR2 YYEKEE (reference sequence). The CDR3 region is CASSPPVATGTEAFF. CDR3 nucleotide sequence: TGTGCCAGCAGCCCCCCGGTCGCGACAGGGACTGAAGCTTTCTTT.

The chain recombines TRBV20-1 with TRBJ1-2, with TRBD1 matching 7 bases. CDR1 and CDR2 (germline): DFQATT, SNEGSKA (reference sequence). The V segment lost 4 bases and the J segment 8 bases; nucleotides outside the gene matches: 7. CDR3 size: 12 residues. The CDR3 is CSAMTGLEGYTF. The CDR3 nucleotides read TGCAGTGCTATGACAGGGTTGGAGGGCTACACCTTC.

A few counts support this clonotype. The chain has TRBV7-9 and TRBJ1-3; a possible D gene is TRBD1 (5 bases). The CDR3 length is 15 residues. V gave up 5 bases and J gave up 0 bases, with 11 bases separating them. Germline values: CDR1 SEHNR, CDR2 FQNEAQ (reference sequence). The CDR3 bases are TGTGCCAGCAGCACCTGGACAACCTCTGGAAACACCATATATTTT. This encodes CASSTWTTSGNTIYF.

This clonotype was seen repeatedly, ten times or more. This chain links TRBV6-1 with TRBJ2-1; possible D gene TRBD1, 6 bases. CDR1 MNHNS and CDR2 SASEGT come from the germline V gene. CDR3 size: 15 residues. The V gene lost 5 bases and the J gene lost 7 bases, with 18 bases spanning the gap. The CDR3 spells CASSTGRGLWNEQFF. CDR3 sequence (DNA): TGTGCCAGCAGTACTGGCAGGGGCCTGTGGAATGAGCAGTTCTTC.

This clonotype was picked up many times. V and J are TRBV9 and TRBJ1-1, with no clear D. This CDR3 is built from 14 residues. Germline CDR1 is SGDLS and CDR2 is YYNGEE. Deletions cut 0 bases from V and 0 bases from J, with 6 bases between. This CDR3 is CASSVAGMNTEAFF. The CDR3, as DNA: TGTGCCAGCAGCGTAGCGGGGATGAACACTGAAGCTTTCTTT.

This clonotype has at least ten counts. The V gene is TRBV24-1, the J gene TRBJ2-3; the match to TRBD1 covers 7 bases. Germline V gene sequence: CDR1 KGHDR, CDR2 SFDVKD. CDR3 length equals 15 residues. V was clipped by 7 bases and J by 1 base; unmatched bases: 7. In DNA form, the CDR3 reads TGTGCCACCAGCGGAAGACAGGGAGGCACAGATACGCAGTATTTT. It encodes CATSGRQGGTDTQYF.